A selection of T cell receptor beta chains follows, all from one sample in a study of T cells in Graves' hyperthyroidism and ophthalmopathy. TCRdb used MiXCR to reprocess the multiplex PCR reads, holding one entry per CDR3 protein. This table has about half a million distinct CDR3 sequences, just under 20% appearing once. Sequenced input: blood. The source of these receptors is a man aged 35-49 years with Graves' ophthalmopathy. CDR3s include the opening cysteine and the closing phenylalanine or tryptophan. D genes are given only for firm matches. Only some rows state a clone size, as once, few, many or a class for expanded clones.

clone_size,d_call,j_call,v_call,cdr3_aa,cdr3_nt
few,.,TRBJ1-3,TRBV14,CASSPLSENTIYF,TGTGCCAGCAGCCCTCTCTCAGAAAACACCATATATTTT
.,.,TRBJ1-4,TRBV7-9,CASSPGSASTNEKLFF,TGTGCCAGCAGCCCTGGGTCAGCTTCAACTAATGAAAAACTGTTTTTT
.,.,TRBJ2-3,TRBV9,CASSTTPNQADPTDTQYF,TGTGCCAGCAGCACAACCCCAAATCAAGCGGATCCCACAGATACGCAGTATTTT
few,.,TRBJ2-1,TRBV20-1,CSARVGEQFF,TGCAGTGCTAGAGTCGGTGAGCAGTTCTTC
few,.,TRBJ2-1,TRBV30,CAWSVGGAYNEQFF,TGTGCCTGGAGTGTTGGTGGAGCCTACAATGAGCAGTTCTTC
.,.,TRBJ2-2,TRBV18,CASSPAMANTGELFF,TGTGCCAGCTCACCGGCAATGGCGAACACCGGGGAGCTGTTTTTT
many,TRBD1,TRBJ2-1,TRBV30,CAWSAGTAYNEQFF,TGTGCCTGGAGTGCCGGGACAGCATACAATGAGCAGTTCTTC
few,TRBD1,TRBJ1-4,TRBV6-2/TRBV6-3,CASSPGTGSTTNEKLFF,TGTGCCAGCAGTCCAGGGACAGGGAGTACTACTAATGAAAAACTGTTTTTT
.,.,TRBJ2-1,TRBV19,CASSIELQYNEQFF,TGTGCCAGTAGTATAGAGCTCCAGTACAATGAGCAGTTCTTC
.,.,TRBJ2-2,TRBV5-1,CASSLSNGELFF,TGCGCCAGCAGCTTGAGTAACGGGGAGCTGTTTTTT
few,.,TRBJ2-7,TRBV20-1,CSARVVNRLDAYEQYF,TGCAGTGCTAGAGTCGTCAATAGACTAGATGCCTACGAGCAGTACTTC
.,.,TRBJ2-7,TRBV20-1,CSATHPRGASYEQYF,TGCAGTGCTACCCATCCCCGGGGGGCTTCCTACGAGCAGTACTTC
.,.,TRBJ2-7,TRBV14,CASSPSPGLTYEQYF,TGTGCCAGCAGCCCCAGTCCGGGGCTAACCTACGAGCAGTACTTC
many,.,TRBJ1-3,TRBV2,CASRLTSITGTAGDTIYF,TGTGCCAGCAGACTGACGTCAATCACCGGGACCGCCGGGGACACCATATATTTT
few,TRBD2,TRBJ2-5,TRBV4-1,CASSYSFGLAGETQYF,TGCGCCAGCAGCTACTCATTTGGACTAGCTGGAGAGACCCAGTACTTC
few,TRBD1,TRBJ2-1,TRBV19,CASSTNRGRYNEQFF,TGTGCCAGTAGTACAAACAGGGGTCGCTACAATGAGCAGTTCTTC
few,TRBD2,TRBJ2-5,TRBV18,CASSRQAGPRETQYF,TGTGCCAGCTCACGACAAGCGGGGCCCCGGGAGACCCAGTACTTC
few,.,TRBJ2-1,TRBV6-1,CASSGVGSYNEQFF,TGTGCCAGCAGCGGGGTCGGCTCCTACAATGAGCAGTTCTTC
.,.,TRBJ2-4,TRBV11-2,CASSLETGNIQYF,TGTGCCAGCAGCTTAGAGACCGGGAACATTCAGTACTTC
.,.,TRBJ2-2,TRBV4-1,CASSQPASTGELFF,TGCGCCAGCAGCCAGCCAGCCTCCACCGGGGAGCTGTTTTTT
many,TRBD1,TRBJ1-1,TRBV2,CASRGTGGTNTEAFF,TGTGCCAGCAGGGGAACAGGGGGGACGAACACTGAAGCTTTCTTT
few,TRBD1,TRBJ1-2,TRBV6-2/TRBV6-3,CASSYSKGQGGDGYTF,TGTGCCAGCAGTTACTCGAAGGGACAGGGGGGAGATGGCTACACCTTC
few,.,TRBJ2-3,TRBV5-1,CASSPSEGYTDTQYF,TGCGCCAGCAGCCCCTCGGAGGGCTACACAGATACGCAGTATTTT
few,.,TRBJ1-4,TRBV7-2,CASSFRQVSEKLFF,TGTGCCAGCAGCTTCCGACAGGTCTCTGAAAAACTGTTTTTT
few,TRBD2,TRBJ2-2,TRBV5-1,CASSASGASNTGELFF,TGCGCCAGCTCGGCTAGCGGGGCCTCGAACACCGGGGAGCTGTTTTTT
many,.,TRBJ1-2,TRBV27,CASSSWEQFRKYGYTF,TGTGCCAGCAGTTCCTGGGAGCAATTTAGAAAATATGGCTACACCTTC
.,.,TRBJ2-1,TRBV9,CASSVATTSGTQNNEQFF,TGTGCCAGCAGCGTAGCTACGACCAGTGGAACCCAAAACAATGAGCAGTTCTTC
.,.,TRBJ1-5,TRBV5-1,CASSLDGRGEPQHF,TGCGCCAGCAGCTTGGATGGGAGGGGGGAGCCCCAGCATTTT
few,TRBD2,TRBJ2-3,TRBV27,CASTQTSGGRHTQYF,TGTGCCAGCACCCAGACTAGCGGGGGACGCCATACGCAGTATTTT
.,TRBD2,TRBJ2-1,TRBV6-2/TRBV6-3,CASSYAYGTRVF,TGTGCCAGCAGTTACGCCTACGGGACTAGAGTCTTC
few,TRBD2,TRBJ2-3,TRBV6-1,CASSRNLAGNTDTQYF,TGTGCCAGCAGCCGCAATCTAGCGGGGAACACAGATACGCAGTATTTT
many,TRBD2,TRBJ2-1,TRBV6-1,CASSEGLAGWDEQFF,TGTGCCAGCAGTGAGGGACTAGCGGGATGGGATGAGCAGTTCTTC
few,TRBD1,TRBJ1-5,TRBV5-1,CASSPQTGGNQPRHF,TGCGCCAGCAGCCCTCAGACAGGGGGCAATCAGCCCCGGCATTTT
few,.,TRBJ1-1,TRBV6-1,CASSETRTEAFF,TGTGCCAGCAGTGAAACCCGGACTGAAGCTTTCTTT
few,TRBD2,TRBJ2-7,TRBV27,CASSFTSVVSYEQYF,TGTGCCAGCAGTTTTACTAGCGTAGTCTCCTACGAGCAGTACTTC
many,.,TRBJ1-2,TRBV3-1,CASSQGMTVFHTF,TGTGCCAGCAGCCAAGGCATGACAGTTTTCCACACCTTC
.,TRBD1,TRBJ1-2,TRBV5-1,CASSTSGTGYGYTF,TGCGCCAGCAGCACAAGCGGGACAGGATATGGCTACACCTTC
few,.,TRBJ2-7,TRBV5-6,CASSFRFARAYEQYF,TGTGCCAGCAGCTTTCGTTTTGCCAGGGCGTACGAGCAGTACTTC
few,.,TRBJ2-5,TRBV5-6,CASSLGLATETQYF,TGTGCCAGCAGCTTGGGACTCGCCACTGAGACCCAGTACTTC
few,.,TRBJ2-2,TRBV20-1,CSARDMRSDAGELFF,TGCAGTGCTAGAGATATGAGGTCCGACGCCGGGGAGCTGTTTTTT
few,.,TRBJ1-4,TRBV27,CASSTYRASNEKLFF,TGTGCCAGTTCGACTTACAGGGCCTCTAATGAAAAACTGTTTTTT
few,TRBD1,TRBJ1-2,TRBV27,CASSFRTGGRYYGYTF,TGTGCCAGCAGTTTTCGGACAGGGGGCAGATACTATGGCTACACCTTC
many,TRBD2,TRBJ2-1,TRBV28,CASVGGGSYNEQFF,TGTGCCAGCGTGGGGGGGGGCTCCTACAATGAGCAGTTCTTC
few,.,TRBJ1-3,TRBV11-3,CASSEGQGLNTIYF,TGTGCCAGCTCCGAAGGGCAGGGTTTAAACACCATATATTTT
.,TRBD1,TRBJ2-7,TRBV7-9,CASSLSSGQGTEQYF,TGTGCCAGCAGCTTAAGCTCAGGACAGGGGACCGAGCAGTACTTC
.,TRBD2,TRBJ2-5,TRBV10-3,CAISDVGSGGKKETQYF,TGTGCCATCAGTGATGTGGGTAGCGGGGGGAAAAAAGAGACCCAGTACTTC
few,TRBD1,TRBJ1-2,TRBV30,CAWSALRGLNHGYTF,TGTGCCTGGAGTGCCCTCAGGGGGCTGAACCATGGCTACACCTTC
many,TRBD1,TRBJ1-2,TRBV3-1,CASRSTGTNYGYTF,TGTGCCAGCAGATCGACAGGGACTAACTATGGCTACACCTTC
.,.,TRBJ1-2,TRBV28,CASNREDSPGAGYTF,TGTGCCAGCAATCGAGAGGACAGCCCCGGGGCAGGCTACACCTTC